What follows are 25 T cell receptor beta chains derived from one specimen sequenced in a study of T cell responses to AZD1222 COVID-19 vaccine. Sequenced by immunoSEQ multiplex PCR; TCRdb stores in-frame clones only, minus some. The table shows over 150,000 clones, with 80% to 95% occurring only once. The sample in question was peripheral blood, obtained 28 days after the second dose of the MenACWY control vaccine. All receptors derive from an adult who received the MenACWY meningococcal vaccine as a control.

The rearrangement uses TRBV5-6 and TRBJ1-2, with 9 bases that match TRBD1. V lost 0 bases and J lost 8; bases outside the gene matches: 5. Germline V lookup: CDR1 SGHDT, CDR2 YYEEEE. This CDR3 has 14 amino acids. CDR3: CASSLGDRVGGYTF. The CDR3 region has the DNA TGTGCCAGCAGCTTGGGGGACAGGGTCGGAGGCTACACCTTC.

The chain carries TRBV3-1 (or the pseudogene TRBV3-2) and TRBJ1-4, with D uncertain. With 3 bases removed from V and 7 bases from J, the gap between germline ends came to 6 bases. This CDR3 has 12 amino acids. CDR1 is LGHDT, CDR2 YNNKEL, per germline (reference sequence). For the CDR3, the DNA is TGTGCCAGCAGCCATTTAGGTGAAAAACTGTTTTTT. As protein: CASSHLGEKLFF.

The chain employs TRBV4-3 and TRBJ1-5, with 7 bases lining up with TRBD1. The V gene's germline CDR1 is LGHNA and CDR2 YSLEER. The CDR3 has 15 amino acids. The junction had 4 bases not matched to a gene; V was cut back by 0 bases and J by 5 bases. CDR3: CASSQDRQGDQPQHF. In nucleotides, the CDR3 is TGCGCCAGCAGCCAAGATAGACAGGGTGATCAGCCCCAGCATTTT.

The V and J genes are TRBV12-3 or TRBV12-4 and TRBJ1-2; maybe TRBD1 (5 bases). This CDR3 has 13 residues. V was trimmed by 2 bases and J by 8 bases, leaving 12 bases between them. CDR3 loop: CASSLKSREGYTF. The CDR3 DNA reads TGTGCCAGCAGTTTAAAAAGCAGGGAGGGCTACACCTTC.

The chain carries TRBV19 and TRBJ2-1; TRBD1 aligns across 7 bases. This CDR3 has 15 residues. Trimming at V came to 6 bases and at J to 2 bases, leaving 7 bases not matched to a gene. Looked up from germline, CDR1 is LNHDA and CDR2 is SQIVND (reference sequence). CDR3 in DNA: TGTGCCAGTAGCCCGGACAGGCTGGCCTACAATGAGCAGTTCTTC. This codes for CASSPDRLAYNEQFF. The full variable domain, rest sourced from reference TRBV19 and TRBJ2-1, is DGGITQSPKYLFRKEGQNVTLSCEQNLNHDAMYWYRQDPGQGLRLIYYSQIVNDFQKGDIAEGYSVSREKKESFPLTVTSAQKNPTAFYLCASSPDRLAYNEQFFGPGTRLTVL.

This chain links TRBV5-1 with TRBJ2-6; 8 bases are shared with TRBD1. This CDR3 spans 18 amino acids. V dropped 1 base and J dropped 0; count of bases not matched to a gene: 6. Germline CDR1 reads SGHRS; CDR2 reads YFSETQ. The DNA of the CDR3 is TGCGCCAGCAGCTTGTTGCGACAGGGGTTCTCTGGGGCCAACGTCCTGACTTTC. Translated: CASSLLRQGFSGANVLTF.

The V gene is TRBV28, the J gene TRBJ1-2; D is unclear. Trimming took off 6 bases at V and 2 bases at J, with 16 bases between the two ends. The length of the CDR3 is 15 residues. Germline CDR1 MDHEN, CDR2 SYDVKM. The CDR3 loop is CASRPSAALNYGYTF. The CDR3 nucleotides are TGTGCCAGCAGACCCAGCGCAGCCCTCAACTATGGCTACACCTTC.

The chain links TRBV2 to TRBJ1-6; D is unclear. The CDR3 is 13 residues long. The V end was cut by 5 bases, the J end by 7 bases, with 9 bases between. Germline CDR1 SNHLY, CDR2 FYNNEI. The CDR3 sequence is CASSPYMNSPLHF. CDR3 coding DNA: TGTGCCAGCAGTCCCTATATGAATTCACCCCTCCACTTT.

The V and J genes are TRBV15 and TRBJ1-4, with D perhaps TRBD1 (6 bases). Trimming removed 0 bases from V and 5 bases from J, with 7 bases in between. Germline-derived CDR1 and CDR2 are LNHNV and YYDKDF (reference sequence). This CDR3 contains 14 residues. CDR3 sequence reads: CATSRDQGNEKLFF. CDR3 in DNA: TGTGCCACCAGCAGAGATCAGGGGAATGAAAAACTGTTTTTT.

This clone was observed once. Other DNA sequences within the sample encode an identical CDR3. The CDR3 DNA reads TGTGCCAGCAGCTTAACCGCGAACACTGAAGCTTTCTTT. Residues: CASSLTANTEAFF. This sequence joins TRBV7-9 and TRBJ1-1; D uncertain. V was pared by 2 bases and J by 1 base, with 5 bases between. The CDR3 sequence is 13 residues long. Germline-derived CDR1 and CDR2 are SEHNR and FQNEAQ (reference sequence).

The chain employs TRBV19 and TRBJ1-5, with D perhaps matching TRBD1 (6 bases). CDR3 length equals 15 residues. Trimming took 3 bases from V and 4 from J, leaving 13 bases between them. CDR1 is LNHDA, CDR2 SQIVND, per germline (reference sequence). CDR3 protein: CASSIWGQGNQPQHF. For the CDR3, the DNA is TGTGCCAGTAGTATTTGGGGGCAGGGTAATCAGCCCCAGCATTTT.

The chain has TRBV12-5 and TRBJ1-2; no clear D gene. The V and J ends lost 6 bases and 4 bases respectively, with 9 bases between them. The V gene's germline CDR1 is LGHNT and CDR2 FRNRAP. This CDR3 is built from 12 residues. The CDR3 DNA reads TGTGCTAGTGGAGGCTTCTCCTATGGCTACACCTTC. Translated: CASGGFSYGYTF.

V usage is TRBV3-1 (or the pseudogene TRBV3-2) and J usage is TRBJ2-1; 10 nucleotides match TRBD2. The CDR3 runs to 13 residues. V lost 1 base to trimming and J lost 9 bases; unmatched junction nucleotides: 0. Germline V lookup: CDR1 LGHDT, CDR2 YNNKEL (reference sequence). The CDR3 region has the DNA TGTGCCAGCAGCCAAGTAGCGGGGGGTGAGCAGTTCTTC. Amino acid sequence: CASSQVAGGEQFF.

The chain joins TRBV30 to TRBJ1-6, with D tentatively TRBD1 (6 bases). There are 13 residues in the CDR3. V was trimmed by 3 bases and J by 11 bases, leaving 14 bases between them. Germline V gene data show CDR1 as GTSNPN and CDR2 as SVGIG (reference sequence). CDR3 protein: CAWREGGRPPLHF. The CDR3 DNA sequence: TGTGCCTGGAGAGAAGGGGGACGACCACCCCTCCACTTT.

V gene TRBV30 combines with J gene TRBJ1-3; D is unclear. The CDR3 has 13 amino acids. Deletions cut 3 bases from V and 3 bases from J, with 9 bases between. Per germline, CDR1 GTSNPN and CDR2 SVGIG (reference sequence). The CDR3 protein is CAWRADVGNTIYF. CDR3 in DNA: TGTGCCTGGAGAGCGGACGTTGGAAACACCATATATTTT.

The J gene is TRBJ2-3, the V gene TRBV5-1; 11 nucleotides agree with TRBD2. The CDR3 loop spans 15 amino acids. The J segment lost 3 bases and the V segment lost 6 bases, leaving 6 bases of the junction unmatched. Germline V gene data show CDR1 as SGHRS and CDR2 as YFSETQ. DNA of the CDR3: TGCGCCAGCAAGGCGCTAGCGGGGGGAACAGATACGCAGTATTTT. Translation gives CASKALAGGTDTQYF.

The gene calls are TRBV28 and TRBJ1-1; TRBD1 might be the D (6 bases). The V end was cut by 3 bases, the J end by 5 bases, with 13 bases between. The CDR3 sequence is 14 residues long. Per the germline V gene, CDR1 is MDHEN and CDR2 is SYDVKM. The CDR3 sequence is CASSLGASRTEAFF. CDR3 in DNA: TGTGCCAGCAGTTTGGGGGCGAGTAGGACTGAAGCTTTCTTT.

The genes are TRBV6-6 and TRBJ1-6, with D maybe TRBD1 (6 bases). CDR3 length equals 14 residues. The V end lost 7 bases, the J end lost 4 bases, and 11 bases lay between the germline ends. Germline values: CDR1 MNHNY, CDR2 SVGAGI (reference sequence). The CDR3 loop reads CASKNRDYNSPLHF. Here the CDR3 DNA reads TGTGCCAGCAAAAACAGGGATTATAATTCACCCCTCCACTTT.

The chain links TRBV9 to TRBJ2-7; D possibly uses TRBD1 or TRBD2 (5 bases each). The germline V and J ends were trimmed by 2 bases and 2 bases, with 14 bases remaining between them. The CDR3 is 15 amino acids. Germline V gene data show CDR1 as SGDLS and CDR2 as YYNGEE. This CDR3 reads CASSVGVRDPYEQYF. The CDR3, as DNA: TGTGCCAGCAGCGTCGGAGTCCGGGACCCCTACGAGCAGTACTTC.

This clone was seen more than once but under ten times. This sequence joins TRBV9 and TRBJ1-6, with TRBD1 matching over 8 bases. The V gene's germline CDR1 is SGDLS and CDR2 YYNGEE. With V trimmed by 3 bases and J by 7 bases, 6 bases remained unmatched. This CDR3 has 15 amino acids. CDR3 nucleotides: TGTGCCAGCAGCGCCGGGACAGGTCGCAATTCACCCCTCCACTTT. Encoded protein: CASSAGTGRNSPLHF.

The chain recombines TRBV7-6 with TRBJ2-7, with TRBD1 as a possible D gene (5 bases). The germline V and J ends were trimmed by 5 bases and 3 bases, with 17 bases remaining between them. CDR3 length equals 15 residues. Germline V gene lookup returns CDR1 SGHVS and CDR2 FNYEAQ. CDR3 protein: CASSQQAGRDYEQYF. The CDR3 nucleotides read TGTGCCAGCAGCCAACAGGCTGGCAGGGACTACGAGCAGTACTTC.

CDR3 amino acids: CASSMWRAGANTGELFF. CDR3 sequence (DNA): TGTGCCAGCAGCATGTGGAGGGCAGGAGCGAACACCGGGGAGCTGTTTTTT. The chain combines TRBV7-2 with TRBJ2-2; D is perhaps TRBD2 (6 bases). The length of the CDR3 is 17 residues. Between the trimmed V and J ends, which lost 5 bases and 0 bases, there was a span of 16 bases. Germline V gives CDR1 SGHTA, CDR2 FQGNSA.

This chain connects TRBV27 to TRBJ2-2; TRBD2 matches 10 bases. Germline values: CDR1 MNHEY, CDR2 SMNVEV (reference sequence). Trimming cost V 2 bases and J 5 bases; bases outside gene matches: 5. This CDR3 contains 16 residues. The CDR3 loop is CASSLLSGGSTGELFF. The CDR3, as DNA: TGTGCCAGCAGTTTACTTAGCGGGGGGTCGACCGGGGAGCTGTTTTTT.

The chain couples TRBV20-1 to TRBJ2-7; D not certain. The V gene lost 5 bases and the J gene lost 2 bases, with 7 bases spanning the gap. Germline V gives CDR1 DFQATT, CDR2 SNEGSKA (reference sequence). The CDR3 length is 11 residues. The CDR3 nucleotides are TGCAGTGCTGGGGTTACCTACGAGCAGTACTTC. This encodes CSAGVTYEQYF.

The gene calls are TRBV6-1 and TRBJ2-1, with 7 nucleotides matching TRBD2. This CDR3 region has 12 residues. J gave up 9 bases and V 1 base, and 0 bases lay outside the gene matches. Germline loops: CDR1 MNHNS, CDR2 SASEGT. The chain's CDR3 is CASSEERGEQFF. The DNA of the CDR3 is TGTGCCAGCAGTGAAGAGCGGGGTGAGCAGTTCTTC.